The 19 T cell receptor beta chains below all came from one sample that was sequenced in a study of technical replicates of blood from a few donors (TCRdb year 2017). Receptors were amplified or captured by the immunoSEQ multiplex PCR assay. TCRdb carries this immuneACCESS record with in-frame sequences only. Its versions omit some clonotypes, under half of them owing to an unresolved V gene in the studies checked, with the rest unexplained. The sample records under 90,000 clones, roughly 96% of which are singletons. In total, the top ten clones hold around 0.2% of the sample. The sequenced material came from T cells isolated from PBMCs. The receptor set was obtained from a human donor in good health.

In this sample, this clone turned up once. V is TRBV10-2 and J is TRBJ1-3, with 9 bases lining up with TRBD1. CDR3 length: 15 amino acids. The trim removed 7 bases at V and 4 bases at J, leaving 8 bases unmatched. Germline CDR1 reads WSHSY; CDR2 reads SAAADI. CDR3 sequence reads: CASTGVGTGGNTIYF. CDR3 sequence (DNA): TGCGCCAGCACTGGAGTGGGGACAGGGGGAAACACCATATATTTT.

This chain uses TRBV28 with TRBJ2-7; D might be TRBD1 (6 bases). The CDR3 covers 18 residues. Trimming took off 2 bases at V and 0 bases at J, with 20 bases between the two ends. Germline V gene sequence: CDR1 MDHEN, CDR2 SYDVKM. CDR3 sequence reads: CASSLPDRRGGGSYEQYF. The CDR3 bases are TGTGCCAGCAGTTTACCAGACCGCAGGGGCGGTGGCTCCTACGAGCAGTACTTC.

The chain carries TRBV19 and TRBJ1-6, with D hard to call. Trimming cost V 5 bases and J 5 bases, with 7 bases left between them. The CDR3 loop spans 13 amino acids. The V gene's germline CDR1 is LNHDA and CDR2 SQIVND (reference sequence). As DNA, the CDR3 is TGTGCCAGTAGTCCTTCCCATAATTCACCCCTCCACTTT. Protein product: CASSPSHNSPLHF.

This chain uses TRBV7-9 with TRBJ1-2, with D possibly being TRBD1 (5 bases). Germline loops: CDR1 SEHNR, CDR2 FQNEAQ (reference sequence). Trimming took off 5 bases at V and 4 bases at J, with 20 bases between the two ends. The length of the CDR3 is 16 residues. For the CDR3, the DNA is TGTGCCAGCAGCACCAGAACCGGGACTGTTCCCTATGGCTACACCTTC. It is translated as CASSTRTGTVPYGYTF. The full variable domain, with the rest looked up from reference TRBV7-9 and TRBJ1-2, is DTGVSQNPRHKITKRGQNVTFRCDPISEHNRLYWYRQTLGQGPEFLTYFQNEAQLEKSRLLSDRFSAERPKGSFSTLEIQRTEQGDSAMYLCASSTRTGTVPYGYTFGSGTRLTVV.

The V call is TRBV10-3, the J call TRBJ2-7; the match to TRBD2 covers 13 bases. The CDR3 consists of 16 residues. Germline V lookup: CDR1 ENHRY, CDR2 SYGVKD. Unmatched junction bases numbered 7, after V lost 4 bases and J lost 4 bases. In nucleotides, the CDR3 is TGTGCCATCAGTGGGGGGGCGGGACTAGCGGGATACGAGCAGTACTTC. It translates to CAISGGAGLAGYEQYF.

The chain links TRBV12-5 to TRBJ1-5; maybe TRBD1 (5 bases). Trimming left V 3 bases short and J 6 bases short, with 15 bases between. The CDR3 totals 15 residues. Per the germline V gene, CDR1 is LGHNT and CDR2 is FRNRAP. CDR3 protein: CASGLDSRGSQPQHF. CDR3 sequence (DNA): TGTGCTAGTGGTTTAGATTCCCGGGGGTCTCAGCCCCAGCATTTT.

The gene calls are TRBV5-4 and TRBJ1-5, with D perhaps TRBD1 (6 bases). The CDR3 is 17 amino acids. Deletions cut 3 bases from V and 4 bases from J, with 20 bases between. Germline-derived CDR1 and CDR2 are SGHNT and YYREEE (reference sequence). The CDR3 bases are TGTGCCAGCAGCTCTGGTCCAGGGCGACAGGAGAATCAGCCCCAGCATTTT. Translated: CASSSGPGRQENQPQHF.

The chain is built from TRBV4-1 and TRBJ2-3; D ambiguous. The CDR3 is 13 residues long. CDR1 and CDR2 from the germline V gene are MGHRA and YSYEKL. Deletions cut 7 bases from V and 3 bases from J, with 11 bases between. The CDR3 sequence is CASIPRVTDTQYF. CDR3 nucleotides: TGCGCCAGCATCCCCCGTGTGACAGATACGCAGTATTTT.

This chain links TRBV10-1 with TRBJ1-2, with D possibly matching TRBD1 (6 bases). Trimming pared 7 bases from V and 8 bases from J, leaving 20 bases between. The CDR3 extends over 14 amino acids. CDR1 WNHNN and CDR2 SYGVQD come from the germline V gene (reference sequence). CDR3 sequence (DNA): TGCGCCAGCAACCCCTCGGGACAATCGGGCGGCTACACCTTC. Amino acids: CASNPSGQSGGYTF.

This rearrangement joins TRBV6-4 to TRBJ1-5; D is uncertain. V was clipped by 4 bases and J by 6 bases, with 10 bases between them. From germline, CDR1 is MRHNA and CDR2 SNTAGT. The CDR3 has 13 residues. This CDR3 reads CASSAGESQPQHF. CDR3 DNA: TGTGCCAGCAGTGCCGGGGAAAGTCAGCCCCAGCATTTT.

The rearrangement links TRBV28 to TRBJ2-5; 10 nucleotides agree with TRBD2. The CDR3 spans 14 residues. V gave up 6 bases and J gave up 5 bases; unmatched junction bases: 6. Germline V gene data show CDR1 as MDHEN and CDR2 as SYDVKM. In nucleotides, the CDR3 is TGTGCCAGCAGGACAGCGGGGGGGCTGGAGACCCAGTACTTC. It translates to CASRTAGGLETQYF.

This clone was detected once. This rearrangement joins TRBV6-4 to TRBJ1-1, with TRBD1 as a possible D gene (6 bases). The CDR3 is 15 amino acids. Germline V gene sequence: CDR1 MRHNA, CDR2 SNTAGT. V was pared by 2 bases and J by 8 bases, with 18 bases between. The DNA of the CDR3 is TGTGCCAGCAGTGACCACCCTAACAGGGTCCCCGAAGCTTTCTTT. This encodes CASSDHPNRVPEAFF.

The chain joins TRBV28 to TRBJ1-2; unclear D gene. Germline V lookup: CDR1 MDHEN, CDR2 SYDVKM. The CDR3 is 13 amino acids. V was pared by 2 bases and J by 4 bases, with 8 bases between. CDR3 residues: CASSLNRPYGYTF. CDR3 bases: TGTGCCAGCAGTTTAAACAGACCCTATGGCTACACCTTC.

This clone was observed once. The rearrangement joins TRBV27 to TRBJ1-1, with D unresolved. This CDR3 comprises 15 residues. Germline V CDR1 and CDR2: MNHEY, SMNVEV (reference sequence). V lost 5 bases and J 2 bases, leaving 15 bases between the germline ends. The chain's CDR3 is CASSLQPGINTEAFF. The CDR3 DNA is TGTGCCAGCAGTCTCCAACCCGGGATCAACACTGAAGCTTTCTTT.

The V gene is TRBV10-2, the J gene TRBJ1-5, with TRBD1 identical over 9 bases. V shed 6 bases and J 7 bases; nucleotides not matched to a gene: 25. The CDR3 spans 20 residues. The V gene's germline CDR1 is WSHSY and CDR2 SAAADI. The CDR3 region has the DNA TGCGCCAGCAGCAATTCGGCCGGGACAGGGCAATTTTCCTCGGGCCAGCCCCAGCATTTT. Its translation: CASSNSAGTGQFSSGQPQHF.

The gene calls are TRBV11-2 and TRBJ2-5, with TRBD1 matching over 9 bases. Germline CDR1 reads SGHAT; CDR2 reads FQNNGV. Trimming cost V 5 bases and J 1 base; bases outside gene matches: 2. The CDR3 is 14 amino acids. The CDR3 is CASSLQGAQETQYF. As DNA, the CDR3 is TGTGCCAGCAGCCTACAGGGGGCCCAAGAGACCCAGTACTTC.

The chain has TRBV5-4 and TRBJ2-3, with 12 bases fitting TRBD2. This CDR3 has 18 residues. The germline CDR1 and CDR2 sequences are SGHNT and YYREEE (reference sequence). The V gene end was trimmed by 1 base and the J gene end by 4 bases; junction bases not matched to a gene: 10. This chain's CDR3 is CASSLRLAGGPGADTQYF. The CDR3 DNA reads as TGTGCCAGCAGCTTGAGGCTAGCGGGAGGGCCAGGTGCAGATACGCAGTATTTT.

The CDR3 nucleotides read TGTGCCAGCACCCTAGACAGGGATCGGCTCAATCAGCCCCAGCATTTT. Amino acids: CASTLDRDRLNQPQHF. The J gene is TRBJ1-5, the V gene TRBV2, with 7 positions matching TRBD1. Germline lookup yields CDR1 SNHLY and CDR2 FYNNEI. This CDR3 is built from 16 residues. J was trimmed by 3 bases and V by 7 bases; bases with no gene match: 12.

This clone appeared a single time. The chain joins TRBV5-4 to TRBJ2-1; 10 bases line up with TRBD2. With 4 bases clipped from V and 12 bases from J, the junction kept 13 bases outside the gene matches. The germline V gene has CDR1 SGHNT and CDR2 YYREEE (reference sequence). This CDR3 has 15 amino acids. The CDR3: CASSLTSGSRQGQFF. CDR3 nucleotide sequence: TGTGCCAGCAGCCTGACTAGCGGGTCCCGCCAGGGGCAGTTCTTC.